The 22 T cell receptor beta chains listed next were all sequenced from one sample in a study of chemoradiotherapy in HPV16-positive cancers. The assay was immunoSEQ multiplex PCR, and TCRdb's table has in-frame clones only and misses some. The table includes some 16,000 clones, about three quarters detected once. The specimen was collected from a patient who underwent chemoradiotherapy. The receptors were gathered from a human donor with HPV-associated anogenital cancer.

The chain employs TRBV5-4 and TRBJ2-5, with unresolved D. From germline, CDR1 is SGHNT and CDR2 YYREEE (reference sequence). Trimming pared 0 bases from V and 5 bases from J, leaving 5 bases between. This CDR3 contains 12 residues. The CDR3 region is CASSLGRETQYF. The CDR3 DNA sequence: TGTGCCAGCAGCTTGGGCAGGGAGACCCAGTACTTC. The variable domain in full, completed from reference TRBV5-4 and TRBJ2-5, reads ETGVTQSPTHLIKTRGQQVTLRCSSQSGHNTVSWYQQALGQGPQFIFQYYREEENGRGNFPPRFSGLQFPNYSSELNVNALELDDSALYLCASSLGRETQYFGPGTRLLVL.

The chain joins TRBV7-2 to TRBJ1-2; 8 bases match TRBD1. The germline gives CDR1 SGHTA, CDR2 FQGNSA. The V segment lost 0 bases and the J segment 1 base; nucleotides outside the gene matches: 4. There are 16 residues in the CDR3. CDR3 sequence reads: CASSLAGTGFNYGYTF. Written as DNA, the CDR3 is TGTGCCAGCAGCTTAGCCGGGACAGGATTTAACTATGGCTACACCTTC.

This chain joins TRBV28 and TRBJ1-5; 12 bases align to TRBD1. The CDR3 runs to 15 residues. The V and J ends lost 7 bases and 7 bases, in that order; junction bases with no gene match: 8. Germline V gene sequence: CDR1 MDHEN, CDR2 SYDVKM. CDR3 sequence reads: CASKRDRGLGQPQHF. The CDR3 bases are TGTGCCAGCAAAAGGGACAGGGGGCTAGGACAGCCCCAGCATTTT.

This clone was recorded only once. This rearrangement joins TRBV7-2 to TRBJ2-5, with 15 bases identical to TRBD2. The V and J ends lost 4 bases and 7 bases, in that order; junction bases with no gene match: 7. This CDR3 region has 16 residues. Per the germline V gene, CDR1 is SGHTA and CDR2 is FQGNSA. CDR3 sequence reads: CASSSGLAGGQGTQYF. DNA for the CDR3: TGTGCCAGCAGCTCGGGACTAGCGGGGGGCCAGGGGACCCAGTACTTC.

In DNA form, the CDR3 reads TGTGCCAGCAGCAACAGGGGGCGGGGCTCTGGGGCCAACGTCCTGACTTTC. It yields the protein CASSNRGRGSGANVLTF. This rearrangement joins TRBV9 to TRBJ2-6, with 9 bases matching TRBD1. This CDR3 comprises 17 residues. The trim removed 4 bases at V and 0 bases at J, leaving 5 bases unmatched. CDR1 SGDLS and CDR2 YYNGEE come from the germline V gene.

The chain combines TRBV18 with TRBJ1-3; D unclear. The CDR3 is 15 residues long. Trimming cost V 3 bases and J 1 base, with 10 bases left between them. CDR1 is KGHSH, CDR2 LQKENI, per germline. The CDR3: CASSPFRGSGNTIYF. DNA of the CDR3: TGTGCCAGCTCACCCTTTCGTGGTTCTGGAAACACCATATATTTT.

The chain has TRBV15 and TRBJ2-3; unclear D gene. The germline gives CDR1 LNHNV, CDR2 YYDKDF (reference sequence). Trimming pared 0 bases from V and 6 bases from J, leaving 10 bases between. The CDR3 is 14 residues long. CDR3 in DNA: TGTGCCACCAGCAGAGATTCCCCCCCCGATACGCAGTATTTT. Encoded protein: CATSRDSPPDTQYF.

The V call is TRBV6-6, the J call TRBJ2-5; D not certain. The CDR3 consists of 14 residues. Looked up from germline, CDR1 is MNHNY and CDR2 is SVGAGI (reference sequence). V gave up 1 base and J gave up 5 bases, with 11 bases separating them. The CDR3 DNA sequence: TGTGCCAGCAGTTACTTGTACAGTGGGGAGACCCAGTACTTC. Its protein is CASSYLYSGETQYF.

The V call is TRBV4-2, the J call TRBJ2-7, with D perhaps matching TRBD2 (6 bases). The germline V and J ends were trimmed by 2 bases and 3 bases, with 17 bases remaining between them. The CDR3 sequence is 16 residues long. Germline V lookup: CDR1 LGHNA, CDR2 YNFKEQ. In nucleotides, the CDR3 is TGTGCCAGCAGCCAAAATAGACTAGAGACGTACTACGAGCAGTACTTC. It yields the protein CASSQNRLETYYEQYF.

This chain links TRBV10-3 with TRBJ2-1; 12 bases are a match to TRBD1. The germline V gene has CDR1 ENHRY and CDR2 SYGVKD. This CDR3 region has 16 residues. J lost 8 bases, V lost 2 bases, and 7 bases had no gene match. This CDR3 is CAISEPGTGGTDEQFF. The CDR3 coding sequence is TGTGCCATCAGTGAGCCGGGGACAGGGGGCACGGATGAGCAGTTCTTC.

The rearrangement joins TRBV9 to TRBJ2-7, with no clear D. CDR1 is SGDLS, CDR2 YYNGEE, per germline. The CDR3 totals 14 residues. Trimming cost V 0 bases and J 6 bases, with 13 bases left between them. CDR3 in DNA: TGTGCCAGCAGCGTAGCTGGCGAGATAAGCGAGCAGTACTTC. It is translated as CASSVAGEISEQYF.

This clone was seen a few times. The rearrangement links TRBV4-3 to TRBJ2-7, with D tentatively TRBD1 (6 bases). Germline V gives CDR1 LGHNA, CDR2 YSLEER. This CDR3 comprises 15 residues. The V end lost 0 bases, the J end lost 3 bases, and 12 bases lay between the germline ends. In DNA, the CDR3 is TGCGCCAGCAGCCAAGAACCAGGGGCCAACTACGAGCAGTACTTC. This encodes CASSQEPGANYEQYF.

This clone has just one count. The rearrangement joins TRBV4-1 to TRBJ1-1; D call uncertain. Germline V gene lookup returns CDR1 MGHRA and CDR2 YSYEKL. The length of the CDR3 is 15 residues. The V gene lost 3 bases and the J gene lost 1 base, with 12 bases spanning the gap. CDR3 DNA sequence: TGCGCCAGCAGCCAGGAAGCCGGGGAGAACACTGAAGCTTTCTTT. Translating it yields CASSQEAGENTEAFF.

The chain has TRBV13 and TRBJ2-3; D call uncertain. The V gene lost 2 bases and the J gene lost 3 bases, with 9 bases spanning the gap. This CDR3 is 14 amino acids long. Looked up from germline, CDR1 is PRHDT and CDR2 is FYEKMQ (reference sequence). CDR3 sequence (DNA): TGTGCCAGCAGCTTAAACGGCCGAACAGATACGCAGTATTTT. This gives the protein CASSLNGRTDTQYF.

The chain joins TRBV28 to TRBJ2-7, with 11 positions matching TRBD2. With 3 bases clipped from V and 2 bases from J, the junction kept 9 bases outside the gene matches. The CDR3 contains 17 residues. CDR1 and CDR2 (germline): MDHEN, SYDVKM. The CDR3 reads CASSLPPSGLAAYEQYF. The DNA of the CDR3 is TGTGCCAGCAGTTTGCCCCCTTCGGGACTAGCGGCCTACGAGCAGTACTTC.

This chain uses TRBV7-2 with TRBJ2-2; 14 positions match TRBD2. V shed 2 bases, J shed 6 bases, and the junction held 2 bases outside the gene matches. CDR3 length: 16 residues. The V gene's germline CDR1 is SGHTA and CDR2 FQGNSA. The CDR3 here is CASSLSGLAGAGELFF. For the CDR3, the DNA is TGTGCCAGCAGCTTATCGGGACTAGCGGGGGCCGGGGAGCTGTTTTTT.

V is TRBV11-1 and J is TRBJ1-5, with 10 nucleotides matching TRBD1. CDR1 SGHAT and CDR2 FQDESV come from the germline V gene (reference sequence). Trimming cost V 4 bases and J 11 bases; bases outside gene matches: 8. The CDR3 sequence is 14 residues long. Written as DNA, the CDR3 is TGTGCCAGCAGCTCGGGGACAGGGGAATTTACCCAGCATTTT. Its translation is CASSSGTGEFTQHF.

There are a few counts of this clone. V gene TRBV7-9 combines with J gene TRBJ1-5, with 7 bases aligning to TRBD1. CDR3 length: 14 residues. V lost 1 base to trimming and J lost 5 bases; unmatched junction nucleotides: 2. CDR1 SEHNR and CDR2 FQNEAQ come from the germline V gene (reference sequence). In DNA form, the CDR3 reads TGTGCCAGCAGCTTAGGAGGGGGCCATCAGCCCCAGCATTTT. Amino acid sequence: CASSLGGGHQPQHF.

The chain's CDR3 is CATSRERVKGGANEQFF. The CDR3 nucleotides are TGTGCCACCAGCAGAGAACGAGTCAAAGGTGGGGCAAATGAGCAGTTCTTC. V usage is TRBV15 and J usage is TRBJ2-1, with D possibly being TRBD1 (5 bases). Deletions cut 0 bases from V and 7 bases from J, with 19 bases between. The length of the CDR3 is 17 residues. Germline assignment: CDR1 LNHNV and CDR2 YYDKDF (reference sequence).

The J gene is TRBJ2-2, the V gene TRBV5-1, with TRBD1 as a possible D gene (6 bases). V shed 4 bases and J shed 1 base, with 11 bases lying between them. CDR1 SGHRS and CDR2 YFSETQ come from the germline V gene. The CDR3 contains 15 residues. This chain's CDR3 is CASSDGQLNTGELFF. CDR3 coding DNA: TGCGCCAGCAGCGACGGACAGCTGAACACCGGGGAGCTGTTTTTT.

The chain links TRBV28 to TRBJ2-6, with D hard to call. The CDR3 extends over 16 amino acids. Germline CDR1 is MDHEN and CDR2 is SYDVKM. Trimming left V 5 bases short and J 0 bases short, with 11 bases between. CDR3 protein: CASSNPTISGANVLTF. As DNA, the CDR3 is TGTGCCAGCAGTAACCCCACAATCTCTGGGGCCAACGTCCTGACTTTC.

V and J are TRBV11-2 and TRBJ1-1; D gene uncertain. The CDR3 spans 13 residues. V was trimmed by 2 bases and J by 1 base, leaving 5 bases between them. Germline V gives CDR1 SGHAT, CDR2 FQNNGV. This CDR3 is CASSLKRNTEAFF. Here the CDR3 DNA reads TGTGCCAGCAGCTTAAAACGGAACACTGAAGCTTTCTTT.